The 22 T cell receptor beta chains in this list originate from one sample, sequenced in a study of cytomegalovirus exposure and HLA in healthy donors. The primer mix had 60 Vbeta and 13 Jbeta primers. The protocol was immunoSEQ multiplex PCR, while the TCRdb copy is restricted to in-frame clones and leaves out a portion. The sample carries 100,000 or so clones, around 79% recorded once. Sequencing was carried out using PBMCs. Every receptor here comes from a woman in her thirties or forties in good health and CMV-seronegative.

This rearrangement joins TRBV29-1 to TRBJ1-1, with D possibly matching TRBD1 (6 bases). With 1 base removed from V and 1 base from J, the gap between germline ends came to 13 bases. The CDR3 consists of 15 residues. CDR1 and CDR2 from the germline V gene are SQVTM and ANQGSEA. The CDR3: CSVEGLRQANTEAFF. The CDR3 region has the DNA TGCAGCGTTGAAGGGCTTAGACAGGCGAACACTGAAGCTTTCTTT. Variable domain in full (rest from reference TRBV29-1 and TRBJ1-1): SAVISQKPSRDICQRGTSLTIQCQVDSQVTMMFWYRQQPGQSLTLIATANQGSEATYESGFVIDKFPISRPNLTFSTLTVSNMSPEDSSIYLCSVEGLRQANTEAFFGQGTRLTVV.

V gene TRBV6-1 combines with J gene TRBJ1-1; possible D gene TRBD1, 5 bases. The V gene lost 2 bases and the J gene lost 3 bases, with 16 bases spanning the gap. This CDR3 has 16 residues. The germline V gene encodes CDR1 MNHNS and CDR2 SASEGT. CDR3: CASSESLRGGDTEAFF. The DNA of the CDR3 is TGTGCCAGCAGTGAAAGCCTAAGGGGAGGGGACACTGAAGCTTTCTTT.

This clone appeared a few times. V usage is TRBV5-8 and J usage is TRBJ2-7, with 9 nucleotides matching TRBD1. The CDR3 consists of 14 residues. Germline CDR1 and CDR2: SGHTS and YDEGEE. V lost 5 bases and J lost 5; bases outside the gene matches: 8. CDR3 amino acids: CASRTDRGIDEQYF. CDR3 bases: TGTGCCAGCAGGACGGACAGGGGCATCGACGAGCAGTACTTC.

The table lists this clone with a few counts. The V and J genes are TRBV6-1 and TRBJ1-4; maybe TRBD1 (5 bases). Germline V gene lookup returns CDR1 MNHNS and CDR2 SASEGT. The V end was cut by 3 bases, the J end by 6 bases, with 11 bases between. The CDR3 consists of 14 residues. CDR3 in DNA: TGTGCCAGCAGTGATGTAGGGGTGTATGAAAAACTGTTTTTT. It codes for CASSDVGVYEKLFF.

The chain employs TRBV4-1 and TRBJ2-3; possibly TRBD1 for D (6 bases). CDR3 length: 15 amino acids. CDR1 and CDR2 from the germline V gene are MGHRA and YSYEKL. The germline V and J ends were trimmed by 4 bases and 0 bases, with 11 bases remaining between them. The CDR3 protein is CASSPRTASTDTQYF. In nucleotides, the CDR3 is TGCGCCAGCAGCCCACGGACAGCCAGCACAGATACGCAGTATTTT.

The V and J genes are TRBV19 and TRBJ1-2; 11 bases are shared with TRBD1. The germline CDR1 and CDR2 sequences are LNHDA and SQIVND (reference sequence). Trimming took 6 bases from V and 3 from J; bases not matched to a gene: 6. This CDR3 has 15 residues. CDR3 sequence reads: CASRTRTGGDYGYTF. For the CDR3, the DNA is TGTGCCAGTAGGACCCGGACAGGGGGCGACTATGGCTACACCTTC. Together with reference TRBV19 and TRBJ1-2, the CDR3 gives the full variable domain: DGGITQSPKYLFRKEGQNVTLSCEQNLNHDAMYWYRQDPGQGLRLIYYSQIVNDFQKGDIAEGYSVSREKKESFPLTVTSAQKNPTAFYLCASRTRTGGDYGYTFGSGTRLTVV.

This sequence joins TRBV7-9 and TRBJ2-5; TRBD1 matches at 9 bases. Germline V gives CDR1 SEHNR, CDR2 FQNEAQ (reference sequence). This CDR3 comprises 13 residues. V dropped 8 bases and J dropped 4; count of bases not matched to a gene: 5. In DNA, the CDR3 is TGTGCCAGCGAAGGACAGGGGCTAGAGACCCAGTACTTC. Residues: CASEGQGLETQYF.

CDR3 nucleotide sequence: TGTGCCAGCAGTTACTGGGGACTAGCGATGGGCGAGCAGTACTTC. It is translated as CASSYWGLAMGEQYF. The rearrangement uses TRBV6-6 and TRBJ2-7; 10 nucleotides match TRBD2. J was trimmed by 6 bases and V by 1 base; bases with no gene match: 6. Germline V gives CDR1 MNHNY, CDR2 SVGAGI (reference sequence). CDR3 length equals 15 residues.

The chain has TRBV12-5 and TRBJ2-1; tentative D call: TRBD2 (5 bases). The V and J ends lost 6 bases and 0 bases respectively, with 24 bases between them. Looked up from germline, CDR1 is LGHNT and CDR2 is FRNRAP. CDR3 length: 19 amino acids. CDR3 coding DNA: TGTGCTAGTGGGCGGGTCGGTGGCCGTAGGGAAGGCTCCTACAATGAGCAGTTCTTC. Its translation is CASGRVGGRREGSYNEQFF.

Only one count was recorded for this clone. The chain carries TRBV29-1 and TRBJ2-1; maybe TRBD1 (7 bases). V was trimmed by 3 bases and J by 7 bases, leaving 16 bases between them. The V gene's germline CDR1 is SQVTM and CDR2 ANQGSEA. The CDR3 runs 14 residues. CDR3 in amino acids: CSVESQGGVNEQFF. CDR3 DNA: TGCAGCGTTGAGTCCCAGGGGGGAGTAAATGAGCAGTTCTTC.

This chain uses TRBV27 with TRBJ1-3; 7 bases map to TRBD1. This CDR3 spans 14 amino acids. The germline gives CDR1 MNHEY, CDR2 SMNVEV (reference sequence). J lost 5 bases, V lost 6 bases, and 7 bases had no gene match. This CDR3 reads CASRRTGERNTIYF. The CDR3 bases are TGTGCCAGCAGGCGAACAGGGGAGCGAAACACCATATATTTT.

This clone was found once. The junction and the germline gene differ at one end; a read error may be behind it. This chain uses TRBV4-3 with TRBJ1-2; maybe TRBD1 (6 bases). The CDR3 contains 16 residues. Germline V lookup: CDR1 LGHNA, CDR2 YSLEER. The CDR3 DNA reads as TGCGCCAGCAGCCAAGGATTTACGGGGGGCCCCTATCGCTACACCTTC. It encodes CASSQGFTGGPYRYTF.

The genes are TRBV9 and TRBJ2-1; 12 nucleotides align to TRBD2. V lost 1 base and J lost 4; bases outside the gene matches: 3. Per the germline V gene, CDR1 is SGDLS and CDR2 is YYNGEE. This CDR3 region has 16 residues. DNA of the CDR3: TGTGCCAGCAGCGTATTAGGGACTAGCGGGTACAATGAGCAGTTCTTC. Translating gives CASSVLGTSGYNEQFF.

In this sample, this clone turned up a few times. V is TRBV27 and J is TRBJ2-6; TRBD1 might be the D (7 bases). V gave up 8 bases and J gave up 2 bases, with 13 bases separating them. The CDR3 is 15 amino acids. Germline CDR1 and CDR2: MNHEY and SMNVEV (reference sequence). The CDR3 DNA sequence: TGTGCCAGCCGGACTACAGGGGCTGGGGCCAACGTCCTGACTTTC. This encodes CASRTTGAGANVLTF. Using reference TRBV27 and TRBJ2-6 for the parts outside the CDR3, the full variable domain is EAQVTQNPRYLITVTGKKLTVTCSQNMNHEYMSWYRQDPGLGLRQIYYSMNVEVTDKGDVPEGYKVSRKEKRNFPLILESPSPNQTSLYFCASRTTGAGANVLTFGAGSRLTVL.

The rearrangement links TRBV5-1 to TRBJ1-5; tentative D call: TRBD1 (6 bases). This CDR3 is 16 amino acids long. Trimming left V 4 bases short and J 4 bases short, with 18 bases between. Germline V gene lookup returns CDR1 SGHRS and CDR2 YFSETQ. DNA of the CDR3: TGCGCCAGCAGCCCCGGCCGGGGGGCTGATAATCAGCCCCAGCATTTT. Translated: CASSPGRGADNQPQHF.

This chain links TRBV6-1 with TRBJ1-5; no clear D gene. Trimming took 8 bases from V and 7 from J, leaving 9 bases between them. The germline V gene encodes CDR1 MNHNS and CDR2 SASEGT. The CDR3 length is 11 residues. CDR3 loop: CASEGGQPQHF. As DNA, the CDR3 is TGTGCCAGCGAGGGTGGGCAGCCCCAGCATTTT.

V gene TRBV5-1 combines with J gene TRBJ1-1, with a possible D match to TRBD1 (5 bases). The V and J ends lost 2 bases and 1 base respectively, with 15 bases between them. The CDR3 runs to 16 residues. Germline CDR1 is SGHRS and CDR2 is YFSETQ. CDR3 protein: CASSFSAGWENTEAFF. The CDR3 nucleotides read TGCGCCAGCAGCTTCTCCGCAGGGTGGGAGAACACTGAAGCTTTCTTT.

The V call is TRBV19, the J call TRBJ1-5; the match to TRBD1 covers 7 bases. Germline V lookup: CDR1 LNHDA, CDR2 SQIVND (reference sequence). J gave up 2 bases and V 6 bases, and 10 bases lay outside the gene matches. The CDR3 has 16 amino acids. The CDR3 sequence is CASRTGDRTRNQPQHF. The DNA for the CDR3 is TGTGCCAGTAGAACAGGGGATAGAACACGCAATCAGCCCCAGCATTTT.

The chain uses TRBV27 and TRBJ1-1; TRBD1 is a possible D gene (6 bases). CDR3 length: 16 amino acids. Per germline, CDR1 MNHEY and CDR2 SMNVEV (reference sequence). V dropped 1 base and J dropped 8 bases, with 20 bases sitting between them. In DNA form, the CDR3 reads TGTGCCAGCAGTTTATTTGCCGGGGGGCGGGAAGAGGAAGCTTTCTTT. Its protein product is CASSLFAGGREEEAFF.

This clone was counted a single time. The chain links TRBV15 to TRBJ1-6, with 10 bases that match TRBD1. CDR1 and CDR2 from the germline V gene are LNHNV and YYDKDF (reference sequence). After removal of 3 bases from V and 9 bases from J, the junction contained 2 bases not matched to a gene. The CDR3 length is 14 residues. The CDR3 sequence is CATSRDRGFSPLHF. The CDR3 DNA is TGTGCCACCAGCAGGGACAGGGGGTTTTCACCCCTCCACTTT.

V and J are TRBV6-6 and TRBJ1-3; D gene unclear. Germline V gene sequence: CDR1 MNHNY, CDR2 SVGAGI (reference sequence). The V gene lost 7 bases and the J gene lost 5 bases, with 6 bases spanning the gap. The CDR3 sequence is 11 residues long. DNA of the CDR3: TGTGCCAGCAACATGCGAAACACCATATATTTT. Its translation: CASNMRNTIYF.

V usage is TRBV7-9 and J usage is TRBJ1-1; TRBD1 aligns across 7 bases. The CDR3 extends over 15 amino acids. Germline CDR1 and CDR2: SEHNR and FQNEAQ (reference sequence). The V gene end was trimmed by 6 bases and the J gene end by 0 bases; junction bases not matched to a gene: 7. CDR3 region: CASRDGTAVNTEAFF. CDR3 coding DNA: TGTGCCAGCAGGGATGGGACAGCAGTGAACACTGAAGCTTTCTTT. Drawing the rest from reference TRBV7-9 and TRBJ1-1, the complete variable domain is DTGVSQNPRHKITKRGQNVTFRCDPISEHNRLYWYRQTLGQGPEFLTYFQNEAQLEKSRLLSDRFSAERPKGSFSTLEIQRTEQGDSAMYLCASRDGTAVNTEAFFGQGTRLTVV.